This T cell receptor beta chain was obtained from a study of cytomegalovirus exposure and HLA in healthy donors. Here immunoSEQ multiplex PCR was the method, and the copy in TCRdb shows in-frame clones only, minus some. The table shows under 150,000 clones, with around nine tenths occurring only once. A remark on this clone: The antigen is unknown.

The CDR3 spans 15 residues. Germline V gene lookup returns CDR1 SGHDN and CDR2 FVKESK. Trimming took 0 bases from V and 1 from J, leaving 9 bases between them. Study outcomes and limitations: It was reported that the classifier diagnosed cytomegalovirus status with high specificity and sensitivity in both the original and validation cohorts. In vitro assays verified that a few CMV-associated chains recognized CMV antigens specifically.

The source material was PBMCs. The clonotype originates from a man aged 18 to 35 in good health and CMV-seropositive. The V gene is TRBV14, the J gene TRBJ1-2; D remains unclear. The CDR3 bases are TGTGCCAGCAGCCAAGATGGGCAGCTTAACTATGGCTACACCTTC. As protein: CASSQDGQLNYGYTF.